This passage covers 25 T cell receptor beta chains from one sample sequenced in a study of blood T cell repertoires in COVID-19. TCRdb's table, derived via immunoSEQ multiplex PCR, lists solely in-frame clones and lacks some. The sample contains 210,000 or so clones, 80% to 90% of which appear only once. The sequencing input was peripheral blood. The receptors were sampled from a man aged 25 to 40 with COVID-19, enrolled during active disease.

The chain links TRBV2 to TRBJ1-1; D is ambiguous. Germline CDR1 reads SNHLY; CDR2 reads FYNNEI. This CDR3 is built from 11 residues. Trimming removed 8 bases from V and 7 bases from J, with 11 bases in between. DNA for the CDR3: TGTGCCAGCCCTTTTGGCAGTGAAGCTTTCTTT. This encodes CASPFGSEAFF.

The chain links TRBV6-6 to TRBJ1-2; perhaps TRBD1 as D (6 bases). Germline values: CDR1 MNHNY, CDR2 SVGAGI (reference sequence). The CDR3 sequence is 16 residues long. Trimming shortened V by 5 bases and J by 4 bases, and 20 bases separated the two germline ends. CDR3 in amino acids: CASSTPPWMGAYGYTF. Written as DNA, the CDR3 is TGTGCCAGCAGTACCCCTCCTTGGATGGGGGCCTATGGCTACACCTTC.

The chain carries TRBV4-1 and TRBJ2-1; D perhaps matches TRBD1 (6 bases). From germline, CDR1 is MGHRA and CDR2 YSYEKL. The CDR3 runs to 16 residues. Trimming took 5 bases from V and 0 from J, leaving 14 bases between them. This chain's CDR3 is CASSLGTFYSYNEQFF. CDR3 DNA sequence: TGCGCCAGCAGCTTAGGGACATTTTACTCCTACAATGAGCAGTTCTTC.

The V and J genes are TRBV7-2 and TRBJ2-3; TRBD1 might be the D (6 bases). The germline CDR1 and CDR2 sequences are SGHTA and FQGNSA. The CDR3 contains 15 residues. Trimming cost V 1 base and J 4 bases, with 12 bases left between them. The CDR3 bases are TGTGCCAGCAGCTTAGTTGGTCAGGGGTCAGATACGCAGTATTTT. This sequence encodes CASSLVGQGSDTQYF.

The DNA for the CDR3 is TGTGCCAGCAGTTATTTTAGGAGCGGGAGGAGCAATGAGCAGTTCTTC. It is translated as CASSYFRSGRSNEQFF. The J gene is TRBJ2-1, the V gene TRBV6-2 or TRBV6-3, with 9 bases aligning to TRBD2. Losses at the gene ends were 3 bases for V and 6 bases for J; bases not matched to a gene: 9. Germline CDR1 is MNHEY and CDR2 is SVGEGT. The CDR3 runs 16 residues.

J is TRBJ2-1 and V is TRBV7-9; D gene unclear. The CDR3 spans 13 residues. Per the germline V gene, CDR1 is SEHNR and CDR2 is FQNEAQ (reference sequence). V lost 3 bases and J 7 bases, leaving 10 bases between the germline ends. CDR3 nucleotides: TGTGCCAGCAGCTTGGTAGCTAGTAATGAGCAGTTCTTC. Amino acid sequence: CASSLVASNEQFF.

This clone turned up a few times. The J gene is TRBJ1-2, the V gene TRBV7-2; 7 positions agree with TRBD1. Germline V gene sequence: CDR1 SGHTA, CDR2 FQGNSA. J lost 8 bases, V lost 1 base, and 4 bases had no gene match. The length of the CDR3 is 13 residues. The CDR3 sequence: CASSLGQGEGYTF. CDR3 sequence (DNA): TGTGCCAGCAGCTTAGGGCAGGGGGAGGGCTACACCTTC. Filled out from reference TRBV7-2 and TRBJ1-2, the complete variable domain reads GAGVSQSPSNKVTEKGKDVELRCDPISGHTALYWYRQSLGQGLEFLIYFQGNSAPDKSGLPSDRFSAERTGGSVSTLTIQRTQQEDSAVYLCASSLGQGEGYTFGSGTRLTVV.

The chain combines TRBV19 with TRBJ1-4; a weak D match, TRBD1 (5 bases). Germline-derived CDR1 and CDR2 are LNHDA and SQIVND (reference sequence). Trimming removed 0 bases at V and 10 bases at J, with 12 bases between. This CDR3 spans 14 amino acids. Here the CDR3 reads CASSIDLDIAKLFF. DNA for the CDR3: TGTGCCAGTAGTATAGATTTGGACATTGCAAAACTGTTTTTT.

Here the CDR3 reads CASSSTGTREETQYF. The CDR3 DNA is TGTGCCAGCAGCTCCACCGGGACTAGGGAAGAGACCCAGTACTTC. V usage is TRBV7-9 and J usage is TRBJ2-5; 8 nucleotides match TRBD2. Germline V gives CDR1 SEHNR, CDR2 FQNEAQ (reference sequence). Losses at the gene ends were 4 bases for V and 3 bases for J; bases not matched to a gene: 7. The CDR3 is 15 residues long.

This clone appeared once. The V and J genes are TRBV28 and TRBJ1-3, with D possibly TRBD1 on 6 matching bases. Germline CDR1 and CDR2: MDHEN and SYDVKM. This CDR3 region has 15 residues. The V end lost 3 bases, the J end lost 0 bases, and 9 bases lay between the germline ends. CDR3 sequence: CASSLTGYSGNTIYF. The CDR3 coding sequence is TGTGCCAGCAGTTTGACAGGATACTCTGGAAACACCATATATTTT.

The V gene is TRBV6-5, the J gene TRBJ2-6, with D perhaps matching TRBD1 (6 bases). CDR3 length equals 15 residues. Trimming cost V 8 bases and J 1 base, with 12 bases left between them. From germline, CDR1 is MNHEY and CDR2 SVGAGI. CDR3 sequence reads: CASETGQSGANVLTF. CDR3 DNA: TGTGCCAGCGAGACCGGACAGTCTGGGGCCAACGTCCTGACTTTC.

The DNA of the CDR3 is TGTGCCAGCTCGGAACAGCTGAACACTGAAGCTTTCTTT. Translated, it gives CASSEQLNTEAFF. This sequence joins TRBV18 and TRBJ1-1; the D is unclear. The CDR3 runs to 13 residues. Trimming took off 6 bases at V and 0 bases at J, with 8 bases between the two ends. Looked up from germline, CDR1 is KGHSH and CDR2 is LQKENI. The full variable domain, its missing parts supplied by reference TRBV18 and TRBJ1-1, is NAGVMQNPRHLVRRRGQEARLRCSPMKGHSHVYWYRQLPEEGLKFMVYLQKENIIDESGMPKERFSAEFPKEGPSILRIQQVVRGDSAAYFCASSEQLNTEAFFGQGTRLTVV.

Only one count was recorded for this clone. This rearrangement joins TRBV7-2 to TRBJ1-6; D gene uncertain. The CDR3 extends over 14 amino acids. The germline V gene encodes CDR1 SGHTA and CDR2 FQGNSA. Trimming left V 6 bases short and J 8 bases short, with 14 bases between. CDR3 DNA: TGTGCCAGCAGGGGTCTGGGCACATATTCACCCCTCCACTTT. It yields the protein CASRGLGTYSPLHF.

The chain combines TRBV18 with TRBJ2-1; 8 nucleotides align to TRBD2. The CDR3 consists of 15 residues. J lost 0 bases, V lost 4 bases, and 2 bases had no gene match. The germline V gene encodes CDR1 KGHSH and CDR2 LQKENI. The chain's CDR3 is CASSRAGDSYNEQFF. DNA for the CDR3: TGTGCCAGCTCACGAGCGGGAGACTCCTACAATGAGCAGTTCTTC.

The V and J genes are TRBV7-9 and TRBJ2-2; D may be TRBD2 (6 bases). Germline loops: CDR1 SEHNR, CDR2 FQNEAQ (reference sequence). V lost 5 bases and J lost 6, with 22 bases in between. This CDR3 has 17 residues. The CDR3: CASSPSPGGGVPGELFF. In nucleotides, the CDR3 is TGTGCCAGCAGCCCTTCCCCCGGGGGAGGTGTCCCCGGGGAGCTGTTTTTT.

The J gene is TRBJ1-2, the V gene TRBV19; no firm D call. Trimming cost V 5 bases and J 4 bases, with 14 bases left between them. The CDR3 consists of 14 residues. CDR1 and CDR2 from the germline V gene are LNHDA and SQIVND (reference sequence). CDR3 nucleotides: TGTGCCAGTAGTCCCTCGGAGGCTGGCTATGGCTACACCTTC. It specifies CASSPSEAGYGYTF.

This clone was found many times. Compared with germline, one end of the junction differs, possibly owing to a read error. This chain connects TRBV7-9 to TRBJ1-2, with D unresolved. Germline V gene lookup returns CDR1 SEHNR and CDR2 FQNEAQ (reference sequence). The length of the CDR3 is 14 residues. The CDR3 bases are TGTGCCAGCATCTTATCCGCAGCTAACTATGGCTACACCTTC. It encodes CASILSAANYGYTF.

The chain couples TRBV27 to TRBJ2-1, with 8 positions matching TRBD2. From germline, CDR1 is MNHEY and CDR2 SMNVEV (reference sequence). The CDR3 has 14 amino acids. J lost 7 bases, V lost 5 bases, and 7 bases had no gene match. DNA of the CDR3: TGTGCCAGCAGTCATCCGGGACTAGTAAATGAGCAGTTCTTC. This sequence encodes CASSHPGLVNEQFF.

The V and J genes are TRBV4-2 and TRBJ1-2, with 8 bases lining up with TRBD1. The CDR3 has 18 amino acids. CDR1 LGHNA and CDR2 YNFKEQ come from the germline V gene. V was clipped by 0 bases and J by 3 bases; unmatched bases: 12. DNA of the CDR3: TGTGCCAGCAGCCAAGATCCCCATTCGACAGGGGCTGACTATGGCTACACCTTC. Translated: CASSQDPHSTGADYGYTF.

The chain is built from TRBV2 and TRBJ1-2, with D tentatively TRBD1 (5 bases). The CDR3 is 16 amino acids. Germline CDR1 SNHLY, CDR2 FYNNEI. Trimming stripped 2 bases from V and 2 bases from J, with 15 bases between. The DNA for the CDR3 is TGTGCCAGCAGTGAAACGGGCAGGGCCCCAAACTATGGCTACACCTTC. Translating it yields CASSETGRAPNYGYTF.

The rearrangement links TRBV28 to TRBJ2-1; TRBD2 matches 7 bases. The J segment lost 2 bases and the V segment lost 6 bases, leaving 1 base of the junction unmatched. Germline V gene sequence: CDR1 MDHEN, CDR2 SYDVKM. The CDR3 has 13 residues. The CDR3 sequence is CASRLAAYNEQFF. The CDR3 bases are TGTGCCAGCAGGCTAGCGGCCTACAATGAGCAGTTCTTC.

The rearrangement uses TRBV20-1 and TRBJ1-5; no clear D gene. This CDR3 spans 11 amino acids. The germline V gene has CDR1 DFQATT and CDR2 SNEGSKA (reference sequence). V dropped 3 bases and J dropped 6 bases, with 6 bases sitting between them. The CDR3 bases are TGCAGTGCTAGTACGGGTCAGCCCCAGCATTTT. The encoded protein is CSASTGQPQHF.

The chain carries TRBV9 and TRBJ1-2; 12 nucleotides agree with TRBD1. The CDR3 sequence is 14 residues long. Per germline, CDR1 SGDLS and CDR2 YYNGEE. V trimming: 6 bases; J trimming: 7 bases; junction bases outside the gene matches: 7. The CDR3 protein is CASTVGTGGRGYTF. For the CDR3, the DNA is TGTGCCAGCACTGTTGGGACAGGGGGCCGTGGCTACACCTTC.

The V and J genes are TRBV5-1 and TRBJ1-1; D perhaps matches TRBD1 (6 bases). Trimming pared 0 bases from V and 10 bases from J, leaving 19 bases between. The CDR3 sequence is 15 residues long. Germline CDR1 is SGHRS and CDR2 is YFSETQ. DNA of the CDR3: TGCGCCAGCAGCTTGGAGCGCTTTGGGGGGGCGCGAGCTTTCTTT. It yields the protein CASSLERFGGARAFF. Full variable domain (outside the CDR3, taken from reference TRBV5-1 and TRBJ1-1): KAGVTQTPRYLIKTRGQQVTLSCSPISGHRSVSWYQQTPGQGLQFLFEYFSETQRNKGNFPGRFSGRQFSNSRSEMNVSTLELGDSALYLCASSLERFGGARAFFGQGTRLTVV.

This clone was recorded a few times. The V and J genes are TRBV5-1 and TRBJ1-1; D not resolved. With 0 bases removed from V and 1 base from J, the gap between germline ends came to 7 bases. The V gene's germline CDR1 is SGHRS and CDR2 YFSETQ. The CDR3 extends over 14 amino acids. The DNA for the CDR3 is TGCGCCAGCAGCTTGGGGTTGGCGAACACTGAAGCTTTCTTT. Translated, it gives CASSLGLANTEAFF. Complete variable domain (other parts from reference TRBV5-1 and TRBJ1-1): KAGVTQTPRYLIKTRGQQVTLSCSPISGHRSVSWYQQTPGQGLQFLFEYFSETQRNKGNFPGRFSGRQFSNSRSEMNVSTLELGDSALYLCASSLGLANTEAFFGQGTRLTVV.